These T cell receptor beta chains were read from a single sample in a study of beta chain features in type 1 diabetes. The method was immunoSEQ multiplex PCR; TCRdb's version includes in-frame clones alone and lacks a portion of them. The sample has more than 120,000 clones, less than 15% seen once. Sequencing was performed on central memory CD4+ T cells from blood. These receptor sequences come from a man aged 18 to 30 with type 1 diabetes. Each CDR3 is given with its conserved first and last residue. The D gene is left open where the match is weak. Expanded clones are given a class, and other clones once, few, many or no size at all.

TRBJ2-6 NA NA TRBV13 15 CASSPRRSGANVLTF TGTGCCAGCAGCCCCCGACGGTCTGGGGCCAACGTCCTGACTTTC
TRBJ1-1 NA few TRBV29-1 13 CSVEKGQNTEAFF TGCAGCGTCGAGAAGGGGCAAAACACTGAAGCTTTCTTT
TRBJ2-7 NA NA TRBV6-5 15 CASNAGTPSSYEQYF TGTGCCAGCAATGCCGGGACACCAAGCTCCTACGAGCAGTACTTC
TRBJ2-7 NA NA TRBV28 13 CASSPSWAYEQYF TGTGCCAGCAGTCCGTCGTGGGCCTACGAGCAGTACTTC
TRBJ1-1 NA NA TRBV11-3 12 CASSLDTGEAFF TGTGCCAGCAGCTTAGACACAGGTGAAGCTTTCTTT
TRBJ2-7 NA few TRBV6-1 16 CASSVEQGRMFYEQYF TGTGCCAGCAGTGTCGAACAGGGGAGGATGTTTTACGAGCAGTACTTC
TRBJ1-5 NA NA TRBV18 15 CASSPGRAAGQPQHF TGTGCCAGCTCACCGGGCAGGGCGGCGGGTCAGCCCCAGCATTTT
TRBJ2-6 NA few TRBV19 17 CATTTTTGLGGANVLTF TGTGCCACCACGACAACTACAGGGCTCGGTGGGGCCAACGTCCTGACTTTC
TRBJ1-6 NA few TRBV4-1 14 CASSQGPRDSPLHF TGCGCCAGCAGCCAAGGTCCCCGGGATTCACCCCTCCACTTT
TRBJ2-5 TRBD1 NA TRBV5-1 16 CASSFGTGNSKETQYF TGCGCCAGCAGCTTTGGGACAGGGAACTCAAAAGAGACCCAGTACTTC
TRBJ2-7 NA few TRBV9 14 CASSVGVPTYEQYF TGTGCCAGCAGCGTAGGGGTTCCTACCTACGAGCAGTACTTC
TRBJ2-3 NA few TRBV10-3 15 CAISESGRGTDTQYF TGTGCCATCAGTGAGTCGGGGAGAGGGACAGATACGCAGTATTTT